Detailed here is one TCR beta chain. The CDR3 is 16 residues long. From germline, CDR1 is SGHVS and CDR2 FQNEAQ. The V segment lost 5 bases and the J segment 6 bases; nucleotides outside the gene matches: 13. The repertoire was sequenced with immunoSEQ multiplex PCR; TCRdb's copy has only in-frame clones and lacks some. Among tens of thousands of clones, around 96% were seen once, and the ten largest hold around 0.2%. This record comes from a study of technical replicates of blood from a handful of donors. The origin of this receptor is a human donor in good health. The rearrangement uses TRBV7-8 and TRBJ2-1, with 7 bases matching TRBD2. Sample: T cells isolated from PBMCs. DNA of the CDR3: TGTGCCAGCAGCCAGACTAGGGCGCGGGAGTCCAATGAGCAGTTCTTC. It codes for CASSQTRARESNEQFF. The full variable domain, rest sourced from reference TRBV7-8 and TRBJ2-1, is GAGVSQSPRYKVAKRGQDVALRCDPISGHVSLFWYQQALGQGPEFLTYFQNEAQLDKSGLPSDRFFAERPEGSVSTLKIQRTQQEDSAVYLCASSQTRARESNEQFFGPGTRLTVL.